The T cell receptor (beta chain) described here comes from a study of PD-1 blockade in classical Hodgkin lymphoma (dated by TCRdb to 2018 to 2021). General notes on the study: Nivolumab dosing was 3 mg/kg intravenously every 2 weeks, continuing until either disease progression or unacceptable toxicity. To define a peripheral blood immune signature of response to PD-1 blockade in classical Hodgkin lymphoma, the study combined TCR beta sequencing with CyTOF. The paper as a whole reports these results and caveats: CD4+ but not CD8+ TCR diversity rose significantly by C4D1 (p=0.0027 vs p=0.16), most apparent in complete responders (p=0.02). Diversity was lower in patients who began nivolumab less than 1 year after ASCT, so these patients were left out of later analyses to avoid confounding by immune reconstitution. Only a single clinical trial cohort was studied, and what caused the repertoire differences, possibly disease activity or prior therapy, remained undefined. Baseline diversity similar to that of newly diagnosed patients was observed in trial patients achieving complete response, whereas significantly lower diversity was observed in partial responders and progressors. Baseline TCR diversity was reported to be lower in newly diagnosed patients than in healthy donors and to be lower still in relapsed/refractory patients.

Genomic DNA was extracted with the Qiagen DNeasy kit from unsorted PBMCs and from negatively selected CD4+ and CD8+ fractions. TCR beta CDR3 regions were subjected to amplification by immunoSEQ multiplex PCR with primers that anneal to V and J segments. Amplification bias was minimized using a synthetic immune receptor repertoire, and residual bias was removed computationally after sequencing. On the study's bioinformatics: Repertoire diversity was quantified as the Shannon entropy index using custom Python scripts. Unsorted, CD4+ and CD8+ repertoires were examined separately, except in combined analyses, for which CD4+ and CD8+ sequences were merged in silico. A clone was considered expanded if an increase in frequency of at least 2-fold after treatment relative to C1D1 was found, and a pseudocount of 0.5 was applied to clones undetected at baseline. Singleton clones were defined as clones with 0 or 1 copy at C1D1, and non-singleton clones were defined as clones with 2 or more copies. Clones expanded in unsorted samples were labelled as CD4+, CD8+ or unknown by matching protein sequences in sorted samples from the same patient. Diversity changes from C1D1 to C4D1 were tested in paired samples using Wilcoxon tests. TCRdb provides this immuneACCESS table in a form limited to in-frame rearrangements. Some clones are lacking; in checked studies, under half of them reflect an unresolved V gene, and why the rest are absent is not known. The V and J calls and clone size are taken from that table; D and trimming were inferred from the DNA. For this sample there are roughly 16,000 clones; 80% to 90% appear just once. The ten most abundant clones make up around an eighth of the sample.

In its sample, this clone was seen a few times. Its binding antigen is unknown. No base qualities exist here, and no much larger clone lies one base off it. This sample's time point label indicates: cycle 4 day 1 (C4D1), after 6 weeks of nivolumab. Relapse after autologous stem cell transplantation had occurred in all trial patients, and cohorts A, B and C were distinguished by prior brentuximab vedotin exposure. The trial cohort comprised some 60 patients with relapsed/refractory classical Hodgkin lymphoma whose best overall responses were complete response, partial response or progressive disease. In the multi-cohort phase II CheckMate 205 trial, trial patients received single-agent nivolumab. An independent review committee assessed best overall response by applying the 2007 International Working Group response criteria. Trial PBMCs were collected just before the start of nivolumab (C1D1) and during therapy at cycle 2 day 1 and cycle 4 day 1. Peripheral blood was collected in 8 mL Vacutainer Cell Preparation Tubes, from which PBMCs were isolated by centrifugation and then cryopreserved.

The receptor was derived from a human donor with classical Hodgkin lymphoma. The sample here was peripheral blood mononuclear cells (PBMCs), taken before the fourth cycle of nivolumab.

CDR3 protein: CASSNGANSPLHF. The bases are TGTGCCAGCAGTAACGGGGCAAATTCACCCCTCCACTTT. Recombination linked TRBV2 to TRBJ1-6; a tentative D match to TRBD1 spans 5 bases. Sequences SNHLY (CDR1) and FYNNEI (CDR2) are obtained from the germline V gene. The CDR3 holds 13 amino acids from the cysteine to the phenylalanine. The only DNA kept is the CDR3, 39 bases in frame from the first base. V is clipped by 5 bases and J by 7 bases, and the sequence between their germline boundaries is 9 bases long.